This T cell receptor (beta chain) derives from a study of T cell repertoires in cytomegalovirus infection. This clonotype was picked up many times. Its antigen remains unknown. The CDR3 consists of 15 residues. Germline trimming cut 4 bases from V and 7 bases from J; bases unmatched to any gene: 3. CDR1 is MNHEY and CDR2 is SMNVEV in the germline V gene (reference sequence). TCRdb used MiXCR to reprocess the reads, holding one entry per CDR3 protein. The table records some 800,000 distinct CDR3 sequences, 25% to 35% of them present only once. The V call is TRBV27, the J call TRBJ2-1, with 14 nucleotides matching TRBD2. Sequenced here: cultured CD8+ T cells from PBMCs, sampled from culture after CMV antigen stimulation. This receptor was taken from a human donor in good health (CMV status not recorded). Some clones in this sample may be carry-over from other donors' samples. The CDR3 nucleotides are TGTGCCAGCAGTTCGACTAGCGGGGGGGCAAATGAGCAGTTCTTC. Its translation is CASSSTSGGANEQFF.